The present T cell receptor beta chain was sequenced within a study of shared clonotypes between healthy human individuals. Some clones are missing from TCRdb's copy, which holds only in-frame ones; the method was immunoSEQ multiplex PCR. The sample holds over 700,000 clones, 72% seen once. The receptor comes from a woman aged 25 to 45 in good health. What was sequenced was memory CD4+ T cells sorted from blood. Subset in this sample: CD45RA-negative fraction.

DNA of the CDR3: TGCGCCAGCAGCCAAGGTCTCCTAAAGGGTTTCAACACTGAAGCTTTCTTT. Protein: CASSQGLLKGFNTEAFF. The V and J genes are TRBV4-1 and TRBJ1-1; D unresolved. V lost 1 base to trimming and J lost 2 bases, with 17 bases between them. CDR1 and CDR2 from the germline V gene are MGHRA and YSYEKL. The CDR3 consists of 17 residues.